This T cell receptor beta chain was retrieved from a study of shared clonotypes between healthy human individuals. Points from the study as a whole: Large sequencing depth failed to make sorted-subset sequencing complete, rarefaction showed.

Germline V gene sequence: CDR1 SGHTS, CDR2 YDEGEE. This CDR3 comprises 14 residues. With 8 bases clipped from V and 0 bases from J, the junction kept 5 bases outside the gene matches. Donors comprised only Caucasian adults living in Nashville, Tennessee. This clone was counted a few times. The target antigen is unknown. Produced via immunoSEQ multiplex PCR; TCRdb's table is partial and in-frame only. The table shows hundreds of thousands of clones, with about 74% occurring only once. The chain uses TRBV5-8 and TRBJ2-3; TRBD1 matches at 8 bases. The clonotype comes from a man aged 30 to 45 in good health. Sequencing used memory CD4+ T cells sorted from blood. Specified subset: CD45RA-negative fraction. In nucleotides, the CDR3 is TGTGCCAGTCACCGGGACAGGAGCACAGATACGCAGTATTTT. It codes for CASHRDRSTDTQYF.